This T cell receptor (beta chain) emerged from a study of blood T cell repertoires in COVID-19. Study in general: PBMCs, B-cell-depleted T cells, or T cells provided the cDNA or gDNA that made up the material.

Here immunoSEQ multiplex PCR was the method, and the copy in TCRdb shows in-frame clones only, minus some. The table includes about 40,000 clones, approximately 83% detected once. Material: peripheral blood. The origin of this receptor is a woman in her fifties or sixties with acute or convalescent COVID-19.

The CDR3 DNA reads TGTGCCATCAGTGACGGTAGTTTCTACGAGCAGTACTTC. Translating gives CAISDGSFYEQYF. V and J are TRBV10-3 and TRBJ2-7; D not resolved. Germline V CDR1 and CDR2: ENHRY, SYGVKD. Trimming took off 3 bases at V and 3 bases at J, with 9 bases between the two ends. The CDR3 spans 13 residues.